This T cell receptor beta chain was found in a study of regulatory T cells in long-lasting Graves disease. Study findings and constraints: TCR diversity was lower in persistent than newly diagnosed Graves' disease. In persistent patients, shared public clonotypes (more than 2,500) outnumbered those in new patients (around 1,000). When disease was persistent, TRBV28, TRBJ1-2 and TRBJ2-5 were the favored segments.

Time point: persistent/refractory GD, antithyroid drugs over 5 years with positive TRAb. Scientists built the TCR library using RNA that was extracted from PBMCs. Trimming pared 2 bases from V and 6 bases from J, leaving 9 bases between. The CDR3 has 12 residues. Germline V gives CDR1 SGDLS, CDR2 YYNGEE. Arm-PCR of CDR3 regions with iRepertoire HTBI primers generated TCR beta libraries. Authors' methods: About 62 TRBV and 12 to 15 TRBJ segments were identified across samples. TCRdb re-called the multiplex PCR reads with MiXCR, one entry per CDR3 protein. The V and J calls and clone size are TCRdb's, not the authors'. The table shows around 400,000 distinct CDR3 sequences, with about 20% occurring only once. This clonotype appeared a few times. Its matching antigen is unknown.

This chain connects TRBV9 to TRBJ2-7, with D perhaps matching TRBD1 (7 bases). This receptor was identified in a female donor with Graves disease. Sequenced material: peripheral blood mononuclear cells (PBMCs), taken when the disease was refractory, from a patient treated with antithyroid drugs. The CDR3 DNA reads as TGTGCCAGCAGCGTCCAGGGGGGCGAGCAGTACTTC. Amino acid sequence: CASSVQGGEQYF.